This T cell receptor (beta chain) appears in the sequencing data of a study of cytomegalovirus exposure and HLA in healthy donors. General observations from the study: The Asian-associated ancestry cluster reportedly had fewer N-insertions than the approximately 670-donor mean in a later analysis. In a later analysis, HLA-C alleles had the fewest associated TCRs, DRB1 alleles the most. Roughly uniform depth of sequencing across donors was assumed in presence/absence analyses.

13 Jbeta primers and 60 Vbeta primers were used for the PCR. Method: immunoSEQ multiplex PCR; TCRdb's copy keeps in-frame clones and lacks some. This table holds roughly 120,000 clones, roughly 80% found once. J gave up 11 bases and V 5 bases, and 7 bases lay outside the gene matches. The CDR3 has 12 amino acids. As to this clone: The antigen remains undetermined.

This receptor was identified in a man between 45 and 60 years old in good health and CMV-seropositive. Sequenced sample: PBMCs. J is TRBJ1-1 and V is TRBV6-7; 8 bases are shared with TRBD1. TRBV6-7 is an ORF for which the function is uncertain. CDR3 nucleotide sequence: TGTGCCAGCAGTCCGGACAGGGCGGGGGCTTTCTTT. The encoded protein is CASSPDRAGAFF.